Listed below are T cell receptor beta chains from one sample, sequenced in a study of T cells in localized non-small cell lung cancer. Using immunoSEQ multiplex PCR, the repertoire was profiled, and TCRdb retains in-frame clones only, with some absent. The table has 31,000 or so clones, roughly nine tenths seen once. The input for sequencing was peripheral blood, taken before any cancer treatment. The origin of the receptors is a female donor over 55 with stage I lung adenocarcinoma. Each CDR3 is given with its conserved first and last residue. A D gene is named only where the DNA matches it firmly. Some rows have no size entry. The others give once, few or many, or a class for an expanded clone.

clone size: NA; J gene: TRBJ2-3; D gene: TRBD2; V gene: TRBV7-2; CDR3 protein: CASSILAERAGSDTQYF; CDR3 DNA: TGTGCCAGCAGCATCCTAGCGGAGAGGGCCGGATCAGATACGCAGTATTTT
clone size: NA; J gene: TRBJ1-5; D gene: NA; V gene: TRBV7-2; CDR3 protein: CASSLGQYLGQPQHF; CDR3 DNA: TGTGCCAGCAGCTTGGGGCAGTACCTCGGTCAGCCCCAGCATTTT
clone size: NA; J gene: TRBJ1-1; D gene: NA; V gene: TRBV14; CDR3 protein: CASSRTSNTEAFF; CDR3 DNA: TGTGCCAGCAGCCGGACATCCAACACTGAAGCTTTCTTT
clone size: NA; J gene: TRBJ2-3; D gene: TRBD2; V gene: TRBV5-1; CDR3 protein: CASSLGLAGTVSTDTQYF; CDR3 DNA: TGCGCCAGCAGCTTGGGGCTAGCGGGTACCGTTAGCACAGATACGCAGTATTTT
clone size: NA; J gene: TRBJ2-6; D gene: NA; V gene: TRBV5-4; CDR3 protein: CASSLGAGSSGANVLTF; CDR3 DNA: TGTGCCAGCAGCTTGGGAGCAGGGAGCTCTGGGGCCAACGTCCTGACTTTC
clone size: NA; J gene: TRBJ2-7; D gene: NA; V gene: TRBV27; CDR3 protein: CASSLSRGGEQYF; CDR3 DNA: TGTGCCAGCAGTTTATCGAGGGGTGGCGAGCAGTACTTC
clone size: NA; J gene: TRBJ2-3; D gene: TRBD2; V gene: TRBV9; CDR3 protein: CASSATSGGGTQYF; CDR3 DNA: TGTGCCAGCAGCGCGACCTCGGGCGGGGGGACTCAGTATTTT
clone size: NA; J gene: TRBJ2-5; D gene: NA; V gene: TRBV9; CDR3 protein: CASSVGVEETQYF; CDR3 DNA: TGTGCCAGCAGCGTAGGTGTAGAAGAGACCCAGTACTTC
clone size: NA; J gene: TRBJ2-7; D gene: NA; V gene: TRBV7-2; CDR3 protein: CASSLAIRGEQYF; CDR3 DNA: TGTGCCAGCAGCCTTGCGATCCGCGGCGAGCAGTACTTC
clone size: NA; J gene: TRBJ2-1; D gene: TRBD2; V gene: TRBV7-9; CDR3 protein: CASSTIAGVFGEQFF; CDR3 DNA: TGTGCCAGCAGCACGATAGCGGGAGTCTTCGGTGAGCAGTTCTTC
clone size: NA; J gene: TRBJ1-1; D gene: TRBD1; V gene: TRBV4-2; CDR3 protein: CASSPMGTGGLATEAFF; CDR3 DNA: TGTGCCAGCAGCCCCATGGGGACAGGGGGCTTGGCCACTGAAGCTTTCTTT
clone size: NA; J gene: TRBJ2-3; D gene: NA; V gene: TRBV19; CDR3 protein: CASSGTSTDTQYF; CDR3 DNA: TGTGCCAGTAGTGGGACTAGCACAGATACGCAGTATTTT
clone size: NA; J gene: TRBJ2-3; D gene: NA; V gene: TRBV5-1; CDR3 protein: CASSFDFKPDTQYF; CDR3 DNA: TGCGCCAGCAGCTTCGACTTCAAACCAGATACGCAGTATTTT
clone size: NA; J gene: TRBJ2-7; D gene: NA; V gene: TRBV28; CDR3 protein: CASRSELYEQYF; CDR3 DNA: TGTGCCAGCAGATCGGAACTTTACGAGCAGTACTTC
clone size: once; J gene: TRBJ2-1; D gene: TRBD2; V gene: TRBV19; CDR3 protein: CASSIRTSVAGHEQFF; CDR3 DNA: TGTGCCAGTAGTATTAGGACTAGCGTCGCCGGCCATGAGCAGTTCTTC
clone size: NA; J gene: TRBJ2-5; D gene: TRBD2; V gene: TRBV6-6; CDR3 protein: CASSYSREGETQYF; CDR3 DNA: TGTGCCAGCAGTTACTCGCGGGAGGGGGAGACCCAGTACTTC
clone size: NA; J gene: TRBJ1-2; D gene: NA; V gene: TRBV7-2; CDR3 protein: CASSLEVGGYTF; CDR3 DNA: TGTGCCAGCAGCTTAGAAGTGGGTGGCTACACCTTC
clone size: once; J gene: TRBJ2-5; D gene: NA; V gene: TRBV6-9; CDR3 protein: CASSYSGKETQYF; CDR3 DNA: TGTGCCAGCAGTTACTCGGGTAAAGAGACCCAGTACTTC
clone size: NA; J gene: TRBJ2-3; D gene: TRBD1; V gene: TRBV15; CDR3 protein: CATSRPARTGATDTQYF; CDR3 DNA: TGTGCCACCAGCAGACCAGCCAGGACAGGGGCCACAGATACGCAGTATTTT
clone size: NA; J gene: TRBJ2-7; D gene: TRBD2; V gene: TRBV10-2; CDR3 protein: CASRNPASGSSYEQYF; CDR3 DNA: TGCGCCAGCAGAAACCCCGCTAGCGGGAGTTCCTACGAGCAGTACTTC
clone size: NA; J gene: TRBJ1-1; D gene: TRBD1; V gene: TRBV6-1; CDR3 protein: CASSELDRGYTEAFF; CDR3 DNA: TGTGCCAGCAGTGAACTCGACAGGGGCTACACTGAAGCTTTCTTT
clone size: NA; J gene: TRBJ1-2; D gene: NA; V gene: TRBV27; CDR3 protein: CASSLSRGGGYTF; CDR3 DNA: TGTGCCAGCAGTTTAAGTCGGGGGGGAGGCTACACCTTC
clone size: NA; J gene: TRBJ2-7; D gene: NA; V gene: TRBV7-9; CDR3 protein: CASSLVGGSSYEQYF; CDR3 DNA: TGTGCCAGCAGCTTAGTGGGCGGTAGCTCCTACGAGCAGTACTTC
clone size: NA; J gene: TRBJ2-1; D gene: TRBD2; V gene: TRBV7-8; CDR3 protein: CASSLVAGGEQFF; CDR3 DNA: TGTGCCAGCAGCTTAGTGGCGGGGGGAGAGCAGTTCTTC
clone size: NA; J gene: TRBJ2-2; D gene: TRBD2; V gene: TRBV4-3; CDR3 protein: CATGTSGAGELFF; CDR3 DNA: TGCGCCACCGGGACTAGCGGGGCCGGGGAGCTGTTTTTT
clone size: NA; J gene: TRBJ2-1; D gene: TRBD2; V gene: TRBV10-3; CDR3 protein: CAISGPDEQFF; CDR3 DNA: TGTGCCATTAGCGGGCCCGATGAGCAGTTCTTC
clone size: NA; J gene: TRBJ2-7; D gene: NA; V gene: TRBV5-1; CDR3 protein: CASSLFPGTYEQYF; CDR3 DNA: TGCGCCAGCAGCTTGTTTCCGGGAACCTACGAGCAGTACTTC
clone size: NA; J gene: TRBJ1-1; D gene: TRBD1; V gene: TRBV2; CDR3 protein: CASRGGQGSTEAFF; CDR3 DNA: TGTGCCAGCAGGGGTGGACAGGGGAGCACTGAAGCTTTCTTT
clone size: NA; J gene: TRBJ1-1; D gene: TRBD1; V gene: TRBV6-5; CDR3 protein: CASIRGQGNTEAFF; CDR3 DNA: TGTGCCAGCATCAGAGGACAGGGAAACACTGAAGCTTTCTTT
clone size: NA; J gene: TRBJ1-2; D gene: TRBD1; V gene: TRBV13; CDR3 protein: CASSLGTGSYGYTF; CDR3 DNA: TGTGCCAGCAGCTTAGGGACAGGGAGCTATGGCTACACCTTC
clone size: NA; J gene: TRBJ2-7; D gene: TRBD1; V gene: TRBV5-1; CDR3 protein: CASSLAGTGSSYEQYF; CDR3 DNA: TGCGCCAGCAGCTTGGCAGGGACAGGGAGCTCCTACGAGCAGTACTTC
clone size: NA; J gene: TRBJ1-1; D gene: NA; V gene: TRBV6-6; CDR3 protein: CASSYQNTEAFF; CDR3 DNA: TGTGCCAGCAGTTACCAGAACACTGAAGCTTTCTTT
clone size: NA; J gene: TRBJ1-3; D gene: NA; V gene: TRBV10-3; CDR3 protein: CATIPATYSGNTIYF; CDR3 DNA: TGTGCCACCATACCCGCGACCTACTCTGGAAACACCATATATTTT
clone size: NA; J gene: TRBJ2-5; D gene: TRBD1; V gene: TRBV15; CDR3 protein: CATSESQGALETQYF; CDR3 DNA: TGTGCCACCAGCGAATCACAGGGGGCTCTAGAGACCCAGTACTTC
clone size: NA; J gene: TRBJ2-7; D gene: TRBD1; V gene: TRBV29-1; CDR3 protein: CSADRGEHEQYF; CDR3 DNA: TGCAGCGCAGACAGGGGGGAACACGAGCAGTACTTC
clone size: NA; J gene: TRBJ1-2; D gene: NA; V gene: TRBV29-1; CDR3 protein: CSVGTFYGYTF; CDR3 DNA: TGCAGCGTCGGGACCTTCTATGGCTACACCTTC
clone size: NA; J gene: TRBJ1-1; D gene: NA; V gene: TRBV6-4; CDR3 protein: CASSYEYEAFF; CDR3 DNA: TGTGCCAGCAGTTACGAATACGAAGCTTTCTTT
clone size: few; J gene: TRBJ1-5; D gene: NA; V gene: TRBV30; CDR3 protein: CAWSVGTGGTFNQPQHF; CDR3 DNA: TGTGCCTGGAGTGTAGGTACCGGGGGAACCTTCAATCAGCCCCAGCATTTT
clone size: NA; J gene: TRBJ2-7; D gene: NA; V gene: TRBV6-6; CDR3 protein: CASRGVVGEQYF; CDR3 DNA: TGTGCCAGCAGAGGGGTCGTCGGCGAGCAGTACTTC
clone size: NA; J gene: TRBJ2-5; D gene: TRBD1; V gene: TRBV7-6; CDR3 protein: CASSQGTGITETQYF; CDR3 DNA: TGTGCCAGCAGTCAGGGGACAGGGATTACGGAGACCCAGTACTTC
clone size: NA; J gene: TRBJ2-1; D gene: TRBD2; V gene: TRBV2; CDR3 protein: CASSGLAGSDEQFF; CDR3 DNA: TGTGCCAGCAGCGGACTAGCGGGATCCGATGAGCAGTTCTTC
clone size: NA; J gene: TRBJ2-7; D gene: TRBD1; V gene: TRBV9; CDR3 protein: CASSQLGQGIYEQYF; CDR3 DNA: TGTGCCAGCAGCCAGTTAGGACAGGGGATCTACGAGCAGTACTTC
clone size: NA; J gene: TRBJ2-5; D gene: TRBD2; V gene: TRBV11-2; CDR3 protein: CASSLGLAGETQYF; CDR3 DNA: TGTGCCAGCAGCTTAGGGCTAGCGGGAGAGACCCAGTACTTC
clone size: NA; J gene: TRBJ2-5; D gene: TRBD2; V gene: TRBV30; CDR3 protein: CAWSRSSGLQETQYF; CDR3 DNA: TGTGCCTGGAGTAGGTCTAGCGGGTTGCAAGAGACCCAGTACTTC
clone size: NA; J gene: TRBJ1-1; D gene: NA; V gene: TRBV4-3; CDR3 protein: CASGPGRAYEAFF; CDR3 DNA: TGCGCCAGCGGGCCCGGCAGGGCGTACGAAGCTTTCTTT
clone size: NA; J gene: TRBJ2-3; D gene: NA; V gene: TRBV5-1; CDR3 protein: CASSLGLSIRTAFDDTQYF; CDR3 DNA: TGCGCCAGCAGCTTGGGCTTGAGCATCCGGACAGCTTTCGACGATACGCAGTATTTT
clone size: once; J gene: TRBJ1-3; D gene: TRBD1; V gene: TRBV2; CDR3 protein: CASRPEGQGDGNTIYF; CDR3 DNA: TGTGCCAGCAGGCCAGAGGGACAGGGGGATGGAAACACCATATATTTT
clone size: NA; J gene: TRBJ2-7; D gene: TRBD1; V gene: TRBV28; CDR3 protein: CASSSGQGATHEQYF; CDR3 DNA: TGTGCCAGCAGTTCCGGACAGGGGGCGACCCACGAGCAGTACTTC
clone size: NA; J gene: TRBJ2-6; D gene: NA; V gene: TRBV6-6; CDR3 protein: CASSYSSSSGANVLTF; CDR3 DNA: TGTGCCAGCAGTTACTCGTCGAGCTCTGGGGCCAACGTCCTGACTTTC
clone size: once; J gene: TRBJ1-1; D gene: NA; V gene: TRBV5-5; CDR3 protein: CASSFYELEAFF; CDR3 DNA: TGTGCCAGCAGCTTTTACGAGTTAGAAGCTTTCTTT
clone size: NA; J gene: TRBJ2-3; D gene: NA; V gene: TRBV7-9; CDR3 protein: CASSLAPGGGGDTQYF; CDR3 DNA: TGTGCCAGCAGCTTAGCGCCCGGAGGGGGCGGAGATACGCAGTATTTT
clone size: NA; J gene: TRBJ2-7; D gene: TRBD2; V gene: TRBV6-6; CDR3 protein: CASSRRTSGAPYEQYF; CDR3 DNA: TGTGCCAGCAGTCGTCGGACTAGCGGAGCCCCCTACGAGCAGTACTTC
clone size: NA; J gene: TRBJ1-2; D gene: NA; V gene: TRBV25-1; CDR3 protein: CASSEYNEDYGYTF; CDR3 DNA: TGTGCCAGCAGTGAATACAACGAGGACTATGGCTACACCTTC